Below, 18 T cell receptor beta chains from the same sample are listed, as sequenced in a study of identical twins. TCRdb fed the 5' RACE reads into MiXCR, producing one record per CDR3 protein. The table lists about 240,000 distinct CDR3 sequences, 7.5% of them singletons, with more than 5% in the top ten. The same sample was also studied in work on yellow fever vaccine responses in identical twins.

Sequencing was performed on CD8+ T cells sorted from blood. The source is a young woman in good health.

Concerning this clonotype itself: This may stem from a read error, because a much larger clone lies one nucleotide away. The CDR3 is CASSLDPPGGLYEETQYF. The CDR3 DNA sequence: TGTGCCAGCAGCTTAGACCCCCCTGGGGGCCTGTACGAAGAGACCCAGTACTTC. The V gene is TRBV11-2, the J gene TRBJ2-5; possible D gene TRBD1, 6 bases. The CDR3 extends over 18 amino acids. V lost 0 bases, J lost 3 bases, and 20 bases lay in between. CDR1 SGHAT and CDR2 FQNNGV come from the germline V gene.

The chain recombines TRBV27 with TRBJ1-3, with 7 bases lining up with TRBD1. Germline CDR1 is MNHEY and CDR2 is SMNVEV (reference sequence). This CDR3 is 15 amino acids long. Trimming at V came to 5 bases and at J to 0 bases, leaving 4 bases not matched to a gene. CDR3 DNA sequence: TGTGCCAGCAGTATGGGACAGAGCTCTGGAAACACCATATATTTT. The encoded protein is CASSMGQSSGNTIYF.

This clonotype was seen repeatedly, ten times or more. The J gene is TRBJ2-7, the V gene TRBV7-9, with 10 positions matching TRBD1. The CDR3 loop spans 14 amino acids. CDR1 and CDR2 from the germline V gene are SEHNR and FQNEAQ (reference sequence). J was trimmed by 2 bases and V by 4 bases; bases with no gene match: 2. CDR3 amino acids: CASSSGQGTYEQYF. For the CDR3, the DNA is TGTGCCAGCAGCTCGGGACAGGGGACCTACGAGCAGTACTTC.

The chain couples TRBV11-2 to TRBJ2-7; 8 bases agree with TRBD1. The J segment lost 5 bases and the V segment lost 2 bases, leaving 8 bases of the junction unmatched. The germline gives CDR1 SGHAT, CDR2 FQNNGV. The CDR3 contains 15 residues. CDR3 loop: CASSLSQQGEDEQYF. The CDR3 coding sequence is TGTGCCAGCAGCTTATCCCAACAGGGGGAAGACGAGCAGTACTTC.

The V gene is TRBV29-1, the J gene TRBJ2-3, with 7 bases that match TRBD2. The CDR3 runs 12 residues. Germline lookup yields CDR1 SQVTM and CDR2 ANQGSEA. V gave up 7 bases and J gave up 5 bases; unmatched junction bases: 6. The CDR3 DNA is TGCAGCGCCGAGTGGGGGGGAGATACGCAGTATTTT. It translates to CSAEWGGDTQYF.

This clonotype was seen at least ten times. The rearrangement uses TRBV29-1 and TRBJ1-1; D is uncertain. The germline V gene encodes CDR1 SQVTM and CDR2 ANQGSEA. V lost 2 bases and J 3 bases, leaving 10 bases between the germline ends. This CDR3 contains 13 residues. DNA for the CDR3: TGCAGCGTTGAACGGGGAATGTACACTGAAGCTTTCTTT. Amino acids: CSVERGMYTEAFF.

The chain combines TRBV24-1 with TRBJ2-1; D unclear. The CDR3 length is 15 residues. With 4 bases removed from V and 7 bases from J, the gap between germline ends came to 16 bases. Germline loops: CDR1 KGHDR, CDR2 SFDVKD. In DNA form, the CDR3 reads TGTGCCACCAGTGACCAACCGATGGGGTTTAATGAGCAGTTCTTC. It is translated as CATSDQPMGFNEQFF.

This clonotype was seen more than once but under ten times. The V and J genes are TRBV12-3 or TRBV12-4 and TRBJ2-5, with 7 nucleotides matching TRBD2. Losses at the gene ends were 6 bases for V and 3 bases for J; bases not matched to a gene: 7. The CDR3 has 14 residues. CDR3 coding DNA: TGTGCCAGCAGCGGGGGACTACAGAAAGAGACCCAGTACTTC. Protein product: CASSGGLQKETQYF.

At least ten counts were recorded for this clonotype. V is TRBV28 and J is TRBJ1-1, with TRBD1 matching 7 bases. J was trimmed by 1 base and V by 6 bases; bases with no gene match: 5. The CDR3 is 14 residues long. Looked up from germline, CDR1 is MDHEN and CDR2 is SYDVKM. CDR3 loop: CASSQRTGNTEAFF. For the CDR3, the DNA is TGTGCCAGCAGCCAAAGGACAGGGAACACTGAAGCTTTCTTT.

This clonotype was picked up many times. The chain has TRBV24-1 and TRBJ2-2; no clear D gene. Germline values: CDR1 KGHDR, CDR2 SFDVKD. V was trimmed by 2 bases and J by 2 bases, leaving 5 bases between them. CDR3 length: 14 residues. Here the CDR3 reads CATSDYTNTGELFF. As DNA, the CDR3 is TGTGCCACCAGTGATTACACAAACACCGGGGAGCTGTTTTTT.

The chain links TRBV6-1 to TRBJ2-7, with 9 positions matching TRBD1. The CDR3 is made up of 14 amino acids. V lost 2 bases to trimming and J lost 2 bases; unmatched junction nucleotides: 1. Germline CDR1 is MNHNS and CDR2 is SASEGT. The CDR3 reads CASSERQGAYEQYF. For the CDR3, the DNA is TGTGCCAGCAGTGAAAGACAGGGGGCCTACGAGCAGTACTTC.

This clonotype was counted only a few times. V and J are TRBV3-1 and TRBJ2-2, with 12 bases matching TRBD2. Losses at the gene ends were 4 bases for V and 2 bases for J; bases not matched to a gene: 14. CDR1 is LGHDT, CDR2 YNNKEL, per germline (reference sequence). This CDR3 is built from 20 residues. The CDR3 loop reads CASSLLISSGGATNTGELFF. The CDR3 DNA reads TGTGCCAGCAGCCTCCTAATCTCTAGCGGGGGGGCCACAAACACCGGGGAGCTGTTTTTT.

At least ten counts were recorded for this clonotype. CDR3 nucleotides: TGCGCCAGCAGCCAAGGCATGACCGGGACTAGCGTCGAGGGAGACGAGCAGTACTTC. This sequence encodes CASSQGMTGTSVEGDEQYF. The chain uses TRBV4-1 and TRBJ2-7, with 10 bases that match TRBD2. CDR3 length equals 19 residues. Germline loops: CDR1 MGHRA, CDR2 YSYEKL. Trimming cost V 1 base and J 5 bases; bases outside gene matches: 17.

This clonotype has at least ten counts. CDR3 protein: CASTTSLAMAADTQYF. For the CDR3, the DNA is TGTGCCAGCACCACTTCACTAGCGATGGCCGCAGATACGCAGTATTTT. This chain joins TRBV12-3 or TRBV12-4 and TRBJ2-3, with 7 nucleotides matching TRBD2. CDR3 length equals 16 residues. V dropped 7 bases and J dropped 4; count of bases not matched to a gene: 14.

Only a few counts were recorded for this clonotype. The J gene is TRBJ1-1, the V gene TRBV5-1; a possible D gene is TRBD1 (5 bases). The CDR3 has 18 residues. The V and J ends lost 0 bases and 1 base respectively, with 19 bases between them. Germline V lookup: CDR1 SGHRS, CDR2 YFSETQ. CDR3 region: CASSLVGVREGQNTEAFF. The DNA for the CDR3 is TGCGCCAGCAGCTTGGTTGGGGTCAGGGAGGGGCAGAACACTGAAGCTTTCTTT.

The sample holds a few counts of this clonotype. The rearrangement uses TRBV6-1 and TRBJ1-2; 10 bases line up with TRBD1. There are 16 residues in the CDR3. Trimming at V came to 6 bases and at J to 4 bases, leaving 11 bases not matched to a gene. Germline assignment: CDR1 MNHNS and CDR2 SASEGT. The CDR3 is CASRSTGTGAFYGYTF. Here the CDR3 DNA reads TGTGCCAGCAGGAGTACCGGGACAGGGGCGTTCTATGGCTACACCTTC.

The chain is built from TRBV23-1 and TRBJ2-3; 9 nucleotides align to TRBD1. TRBV23-1 is an ORF; its function is uncertain. Unmatched junction bases numbered 10, after V lost 7 bases and J lost 14 bases. CDR3 length: 12 amino acids. The CDR3 loop is CASTPPGQGSYF. In nucleotides, the CDR3 is TGCGCCAGCACGCCGCCGGGACAGGGTTCGTATTTT.

This clonotype was counted a few times. The V gene is TRBV5-6, the J gene TRBJ2-7; D uncertain. V lost 0 bases and J lost 4, with 11 bases in between. Germline CDR1 reads SGHDT; CDR2 reads YYEEEE. The CDR3 covers 14 residues. CDR3 in amino acids: CASSLGNALYEQYF. The CDR3 coding sequence is TGTGCCAGCAGCTTGGGTAACGCTTTGTACGAGCAGTACTTC.